The 4 T cell receptor beta chains given below trace back to one sample, sequenced in a study of blood T cell repertoires in acute mononucleosis. Produced via immunoSEQ multiplex PCR; TCRdb's table is partial and in-frame only. This repertoire shows 1,500 to 2,000 clones, around 20% found once; its top ten account for roughly 26%. This sample's time point: convalescence about 6 months (5-8 months) after acute presentation (visit 7). The source material was EBV YVL epitope tetramer+ CD8+ T cells sorted from PBMCs, sampled during convalescence from infectious mononucleosis. Stated subset: CD8 T cells binding a tetramer with EBV BRLF1 109-117 peptide (YVL-BR). These receptors were taken from a woman younger than 30 with infectious mononucleosis caused by EBV.

This clone counts as medium-sized. This chain connects TRBV7-2 to TRBJ2-1; 8 positions agree with TRBD1. The CDR3 has 15 residues. Germline CDR1 reads SGHTA; CDR2 reads FQGNSA. V lost 5 bases to trimming and J lost 6 bases; unmatched junction nucleotides: 9. The CDR3, as DNA: TGTGCCAGCAGCCCCGACCCGACAGGGGTCAATGAGCAGTTCTTC. Translated, it gives CASSPDPTGVNEQFF.

This clone showed up just a few times. V usage is TRBV4-3 and J usage is TRBJ2-7, with 8 bases matching TRBD1. Germline V CDR1 and CDR2: LGHNA, YSLEER. The CDR3 has 15 residues. J was trimmed by 5 bases and V by 3 bases; bases with no gene match: 9. The CDR3 DNA sequence: TGCGCCAGCAGCCAGGACAGGGACTCCTCGAACGAGCAGTACTTC. Translation gives CASSQDRDSSNEQYF.

The table lists this clone with a few counts. With only one base between it and a far larger clone, this is likely a read error. This same CDR3 is encoded by further DNA sequences in the sample. The chain has TRBV29-1 and TRBJ2-2, with D unresolved. The CDR3 loop spans 13 amino acids. Germline lookup yields CDR1 SQVTM and CDR2 ANQGSEA. V shed 4 bases and J shed 1 base, with 7 bases lying between them. CDR3 nucleotides: TGCAGCGTTGGGCTAGTGAACACCGGGGAGCTGTTTTTT. It specifies CSVGLVNTGELFF.

The chain has TRBV21-1 and TRBJ2-1; the table assigns TRBD2, which was not confirmed against the DNA. TRBV21-1 is flagged as a pseudogene. This CDR3 contains 16 residues. The chain's CDR3 is CASSTHGGRAVHEQFF. The DNA of the CDR3 is TGTGCCAGCAGCACCCATGGCGGGAGGGCCGTCCACGAGCAGTTCTTC.